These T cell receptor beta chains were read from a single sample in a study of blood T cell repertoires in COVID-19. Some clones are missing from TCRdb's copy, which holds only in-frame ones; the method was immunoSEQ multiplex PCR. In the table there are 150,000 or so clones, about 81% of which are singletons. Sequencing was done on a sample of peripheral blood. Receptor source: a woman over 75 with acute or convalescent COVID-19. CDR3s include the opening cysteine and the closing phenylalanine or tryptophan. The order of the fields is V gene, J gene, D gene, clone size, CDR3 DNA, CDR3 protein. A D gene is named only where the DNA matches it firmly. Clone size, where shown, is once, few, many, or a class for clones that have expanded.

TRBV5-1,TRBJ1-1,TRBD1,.,TGCGCCAGCAGCTTGGGACAGGGAGCTGAAGCTTTCTTT,CASSLGQGAEAFF
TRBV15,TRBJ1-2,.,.,TGTGCCACCAGCAGAGGTGGGACACACGCTCAAAACTATGGCTACACCTTC,CATSRGGTHAQNYGYTF
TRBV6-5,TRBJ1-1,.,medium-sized,TGTGCCAGCAGTTACTTACAGGGTAACACTGAAGCTTTCTTT,CASSYLQGNTEAFF
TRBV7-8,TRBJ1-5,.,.,TGTGCCAGCACCCCTTTTGGAACGGAGAATCAGCCCCAGCATTTT,CASTPFGTENQPQHF
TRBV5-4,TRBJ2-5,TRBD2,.,TGTGCCAGCAGCCCGACTAGCGCAAAAGAGACCCAGTACTTC,CASSPTSAKETQYF
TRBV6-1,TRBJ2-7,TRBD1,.,TGTGCCAGCAGTGAACCGGACAGGAGGACCTCCTACGAGCAGTACTTC,CASSEPDRRTSYEQYF
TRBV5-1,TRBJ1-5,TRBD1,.,TGCGCCAGCAGCCCAGGGGGCATACGTAATCAGCCCCAGCATTTT,CASSPGGIRNQPQHF
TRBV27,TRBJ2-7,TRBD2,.,TGTGCCAGCAGGGCCCGGGCTAGCGGGCTCTACGAGCAGTACTTC,CASRARASGLYEQYF
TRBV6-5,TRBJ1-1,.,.,TGTGCCAGCAGGTCCGGGGGGGGATTGGCTGAAGCTTTCTTT,CASRSGGGLAEAFF
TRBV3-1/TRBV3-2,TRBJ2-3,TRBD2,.,TGTGCCAGCAGCCAAGGGTTGTTGAGGGAGGGCACGGCGCAGTATTTT,CASSQGLLREGTAQYF
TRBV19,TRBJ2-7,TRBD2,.,TGTGCCAGTAGTATTGCGGGGACTAGCTCCTACGAGCAGTACTTC,CASSIAGTSSYEQYF
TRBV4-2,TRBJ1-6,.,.,TGTGCCAGCAGCCAAGAAAGGGTGGGGGCGTTTGATTCACCCCTCCACTTT,CASSQERVGAFDSPLHF
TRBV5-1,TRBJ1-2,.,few,TGCGCCAGCAGCTTGTCGGGGTCGAGGGGCTACACCTTC,CASSLSGSRGYTF
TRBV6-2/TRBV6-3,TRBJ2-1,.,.,TGTGCCAGCAGTTACAGGAGTGCCTACAATGAGCAGTTCTTC,CASSYRSAYNEQFF
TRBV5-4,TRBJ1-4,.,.,TGTGCCAGCAGCCCAATTACGTCGGGTGAAAAACTGTTTTTT,CASSPITSGEKLFF
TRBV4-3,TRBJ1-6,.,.,TGCGCCAGCAGCCAGGAACAGGGTGATCATTCACCCCTCCACTTT,CASSQEQGDHSPLHF
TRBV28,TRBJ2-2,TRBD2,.,TGTGCCAGCAGTTTAGGCGGCGGGAGTGGAGCCGGGGAGCTGTTTTTT,CASSLGGGSGAGELFF
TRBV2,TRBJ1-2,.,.,TGTGCCAGTGTATACGACAGGCGTCCGGACGGCTACACCTTC,CASVYDRRPDGYTF
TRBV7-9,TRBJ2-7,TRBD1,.,TGTGCCAGCAGCTGGGGACAGGGGGTTGACGAGCAGTACTTC,CASSWGQGVDEQYF
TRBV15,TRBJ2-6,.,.,TGTGCCACCAGCAAAAGCCCCGGGGCCAACGTCCTGACTTTC,CATSKSPGANVLTF
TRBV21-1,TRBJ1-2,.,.,TGTGCCAGCAGCAAAACTACAGGGGGCTGGTATGGCTACACCTTC,CASSKTTGGWYGYTF
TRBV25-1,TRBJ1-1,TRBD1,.,TGTGCCAGCAGCTCACAGGGGGTGACTGAAGCTTTCTTT,CASSSQGVTEAFF
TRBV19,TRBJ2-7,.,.,TGTGCCAGTAGTCCGGGACACCCCTACGAGCAGTACTTC,CASSPGHPYEQYF
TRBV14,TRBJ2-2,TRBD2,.,TGTGCCAGCAGCCAAGTAGTTCTAGCGGGAAACACCGGGGAGCTGTTTTTT,CASSQVVLAGNTGELFF
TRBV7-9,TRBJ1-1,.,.,TGTGCCAGCAGCCTACCGACAGCGAACACTGAAGCTTTCTTT,CASSLPTANTEAFF
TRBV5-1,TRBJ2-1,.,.,TGCGCCAGCAGCTTAAGCGCAATAGACAATGAGCAGTTCTTC,CASSLSAIDNEQFF
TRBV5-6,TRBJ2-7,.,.,TGTGCCAGCAGTCCGTCAGGTCCCGGCTCCTACGAGCAGTACTTC,CASSPSGPGSYEQYF
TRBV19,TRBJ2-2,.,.,TGTGCCAGTAGTTTAGTGGCCGCTGGCACCGGGGAGCTGTTTTTT,CASSLVAAGTGELFF
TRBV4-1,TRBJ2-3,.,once,TGCGCCAGCAGCCCGAGACAGGGGAGGGCCACAGATACGCAGTATTTT,CASSPRQGRATDTQYF
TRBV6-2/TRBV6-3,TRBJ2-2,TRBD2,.,TGTGCCAGCAGTTACGCTACTAGCGAATTGGACACCGGGGAGCTGTTTTTT,CASSYATSELDTGELFF
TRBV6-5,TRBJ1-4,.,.,TGTGCCAGCAAACGTCCCGGTGAGAATGAAAAACTGTTTTTT,CASKRPGENEKLFF
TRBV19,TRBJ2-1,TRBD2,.,TGTGCCAGTAGTCCGAAACCTGGGACTAGCGCTCCTTACAATGAGCAGTTCTTC,CASSPKPGTSAPYNEQFF
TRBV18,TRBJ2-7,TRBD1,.,TGTGCCAGCTCACCAGCAGGGGGTGGTCGGGAGCAGTACTTC,CASSPAGGGREQYF
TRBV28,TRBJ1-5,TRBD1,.,TGTGCCAGCAGTCCCCCACACAGGGGGATCTTGAATGGCAATCAGCCCCAGCATTTT,CASSPPHRGILNGNQPQHF
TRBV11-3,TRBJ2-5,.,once,TGTGCCAGCAGCTTAGCCCCGTACAGGGTGGAAAAGGAGACCCAGTACTTC,CASSLAPYRVEKETQYF
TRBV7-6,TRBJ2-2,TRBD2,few,TGTGCCAGCAGCCCCCGACTAGCGGGAGGGCCTCCAACCGGGGAGCTGTTTTTT,CASSPRLAGGPPTGELFF
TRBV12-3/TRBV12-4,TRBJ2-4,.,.,TGTGCCAGCAGTTTTAACAGAAACATTCAGTACTTC,CASSFNRNIQYF
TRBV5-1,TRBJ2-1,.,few,TGCGCCAGCAGCTATCAGGGGGGTGAGCAGTTCTTC,CASSYQGGEQFF
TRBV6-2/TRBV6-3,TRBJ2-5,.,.,TGTGCCAGCAGTTGGAGCGGAGGGGGCAGCGCCCAGTACTTC,CASSWSGGGSAQYF
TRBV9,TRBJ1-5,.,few,TGTGCCAGCAGCGTAGGACAGGATCAGCCCCAGCATTTT,CASSVGQDQPQHF
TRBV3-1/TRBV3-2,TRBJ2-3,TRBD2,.,TGTGCCAGCGCCGGACGCGGGAGCAGCACAGATACGCAGTATTTT,CASAGRGSSTDTQYF
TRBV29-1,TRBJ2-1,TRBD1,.,TGCAGCGTAAACGACAGGGGCTCCTACAATGAGCAGTTCTTC,CSVNDRGSYNEQFF
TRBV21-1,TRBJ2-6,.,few,TGTGCCAGCAACATACCCCACGTGAACAGGCTTGCCGCTGGGGCCAACGTCCTGACTTTC,CASNIPHVNRLAAGANVLTF
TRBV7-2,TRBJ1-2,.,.,TGTGCCAGCAGTCCCAGGGCTAGCTATGGCTACACCTTC,CASSPRASYGYTF
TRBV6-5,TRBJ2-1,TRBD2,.,TGTGCCAGCAAGACTAGCGGGGGCTCCTACAATGAGCAGTTCTTC,CASKTSGGSYNEQFF
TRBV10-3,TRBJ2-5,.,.,TGTGCCATCAGTGAGTCTGAGGCAGGGAAAGAGACCCAGTACTTC,CAISESEAGKETQYF
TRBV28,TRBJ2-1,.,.,TGTGCCAGCGGCCCGGACAGACCGTACAATGAGCAGTTCTTC,CASGPDRPYNEQFF